One and the same sample provided the 3 T cell receptor beta chains below, sequenced in a study of cytomegalovirus exposure and HLA in healthy donors (dated by TCRdb to 2016 to 2017). The method was the immunoSEQ multiplex PCR assay. A mixture of 60 forward primers for TCR Vbeta segments and 13 reverse primers for TCR Jbeta segments was used in the multiplex PCR. What TCRdb holds here is the immuneACCESS table cut down to in-frame rearrangements. Part of the clones is not present; checked against another copy, under half of the missing clones reflect an unresolved V gene, and the others are unexplained. The sample profile shows 200,000 to 250,000 clones; roughly 84% of them were found once. The ten largest clonotypes hold under 0.85% of the sample. Sequenced material: PBMCs. Source of these receptors: a boy between 2 and 10 years old in good health and CMV-seronegative.

The chain recombines TRBV9 with TRBJ2-2; TRBD2 matches 10 bases. Germline CDR1 reads SGDLS; CDR2 reads YYNGEE. Unmatched junction bases numbered 7, after V lost 2 bases and J lost 6 bases. The CDR3 runs to 16 residues. The CDR3 nucleotides are TGTGCCAGCAGCGTGACGGCTAGCGGGGGACCCGGGGAGCTGTTTTTT. This sequence encodes CASSVTASGGPGELFF.

This chain uses TRBV29-1 with TRBJ1-2, with 7 bases identical to TRBD1. Germline loops: CDR1 SQVTM, CDR2 ANQGSEA. The junction had 6 bases not matched to a gene; V was cut back by 6 bases and J by 2 bases. This CDR3 contains 13 residues. This CDR3 reads CSVGEQGNYGYTF. The CDR3 DNA sequence: TGCAGCGTCGGAGAACAGGGGAACTATGGCTACACCTTC.

The chain links TRBV4-1 to TRBJ2-1; D unresolved. The germline V gene has CDR1 MGHRA and CDR2 YSYEKL. The CDR3 contains 15 residues. V was pared by 0 bases and J by 3 bases, with 9 bases between. For the CDR3, the DNA is TGCGCCAGCAGCCAAGAGAACAGCTACTACAATGAGCAGTTCTTC. The encoded protein is CASSQENSYYNEQFF.